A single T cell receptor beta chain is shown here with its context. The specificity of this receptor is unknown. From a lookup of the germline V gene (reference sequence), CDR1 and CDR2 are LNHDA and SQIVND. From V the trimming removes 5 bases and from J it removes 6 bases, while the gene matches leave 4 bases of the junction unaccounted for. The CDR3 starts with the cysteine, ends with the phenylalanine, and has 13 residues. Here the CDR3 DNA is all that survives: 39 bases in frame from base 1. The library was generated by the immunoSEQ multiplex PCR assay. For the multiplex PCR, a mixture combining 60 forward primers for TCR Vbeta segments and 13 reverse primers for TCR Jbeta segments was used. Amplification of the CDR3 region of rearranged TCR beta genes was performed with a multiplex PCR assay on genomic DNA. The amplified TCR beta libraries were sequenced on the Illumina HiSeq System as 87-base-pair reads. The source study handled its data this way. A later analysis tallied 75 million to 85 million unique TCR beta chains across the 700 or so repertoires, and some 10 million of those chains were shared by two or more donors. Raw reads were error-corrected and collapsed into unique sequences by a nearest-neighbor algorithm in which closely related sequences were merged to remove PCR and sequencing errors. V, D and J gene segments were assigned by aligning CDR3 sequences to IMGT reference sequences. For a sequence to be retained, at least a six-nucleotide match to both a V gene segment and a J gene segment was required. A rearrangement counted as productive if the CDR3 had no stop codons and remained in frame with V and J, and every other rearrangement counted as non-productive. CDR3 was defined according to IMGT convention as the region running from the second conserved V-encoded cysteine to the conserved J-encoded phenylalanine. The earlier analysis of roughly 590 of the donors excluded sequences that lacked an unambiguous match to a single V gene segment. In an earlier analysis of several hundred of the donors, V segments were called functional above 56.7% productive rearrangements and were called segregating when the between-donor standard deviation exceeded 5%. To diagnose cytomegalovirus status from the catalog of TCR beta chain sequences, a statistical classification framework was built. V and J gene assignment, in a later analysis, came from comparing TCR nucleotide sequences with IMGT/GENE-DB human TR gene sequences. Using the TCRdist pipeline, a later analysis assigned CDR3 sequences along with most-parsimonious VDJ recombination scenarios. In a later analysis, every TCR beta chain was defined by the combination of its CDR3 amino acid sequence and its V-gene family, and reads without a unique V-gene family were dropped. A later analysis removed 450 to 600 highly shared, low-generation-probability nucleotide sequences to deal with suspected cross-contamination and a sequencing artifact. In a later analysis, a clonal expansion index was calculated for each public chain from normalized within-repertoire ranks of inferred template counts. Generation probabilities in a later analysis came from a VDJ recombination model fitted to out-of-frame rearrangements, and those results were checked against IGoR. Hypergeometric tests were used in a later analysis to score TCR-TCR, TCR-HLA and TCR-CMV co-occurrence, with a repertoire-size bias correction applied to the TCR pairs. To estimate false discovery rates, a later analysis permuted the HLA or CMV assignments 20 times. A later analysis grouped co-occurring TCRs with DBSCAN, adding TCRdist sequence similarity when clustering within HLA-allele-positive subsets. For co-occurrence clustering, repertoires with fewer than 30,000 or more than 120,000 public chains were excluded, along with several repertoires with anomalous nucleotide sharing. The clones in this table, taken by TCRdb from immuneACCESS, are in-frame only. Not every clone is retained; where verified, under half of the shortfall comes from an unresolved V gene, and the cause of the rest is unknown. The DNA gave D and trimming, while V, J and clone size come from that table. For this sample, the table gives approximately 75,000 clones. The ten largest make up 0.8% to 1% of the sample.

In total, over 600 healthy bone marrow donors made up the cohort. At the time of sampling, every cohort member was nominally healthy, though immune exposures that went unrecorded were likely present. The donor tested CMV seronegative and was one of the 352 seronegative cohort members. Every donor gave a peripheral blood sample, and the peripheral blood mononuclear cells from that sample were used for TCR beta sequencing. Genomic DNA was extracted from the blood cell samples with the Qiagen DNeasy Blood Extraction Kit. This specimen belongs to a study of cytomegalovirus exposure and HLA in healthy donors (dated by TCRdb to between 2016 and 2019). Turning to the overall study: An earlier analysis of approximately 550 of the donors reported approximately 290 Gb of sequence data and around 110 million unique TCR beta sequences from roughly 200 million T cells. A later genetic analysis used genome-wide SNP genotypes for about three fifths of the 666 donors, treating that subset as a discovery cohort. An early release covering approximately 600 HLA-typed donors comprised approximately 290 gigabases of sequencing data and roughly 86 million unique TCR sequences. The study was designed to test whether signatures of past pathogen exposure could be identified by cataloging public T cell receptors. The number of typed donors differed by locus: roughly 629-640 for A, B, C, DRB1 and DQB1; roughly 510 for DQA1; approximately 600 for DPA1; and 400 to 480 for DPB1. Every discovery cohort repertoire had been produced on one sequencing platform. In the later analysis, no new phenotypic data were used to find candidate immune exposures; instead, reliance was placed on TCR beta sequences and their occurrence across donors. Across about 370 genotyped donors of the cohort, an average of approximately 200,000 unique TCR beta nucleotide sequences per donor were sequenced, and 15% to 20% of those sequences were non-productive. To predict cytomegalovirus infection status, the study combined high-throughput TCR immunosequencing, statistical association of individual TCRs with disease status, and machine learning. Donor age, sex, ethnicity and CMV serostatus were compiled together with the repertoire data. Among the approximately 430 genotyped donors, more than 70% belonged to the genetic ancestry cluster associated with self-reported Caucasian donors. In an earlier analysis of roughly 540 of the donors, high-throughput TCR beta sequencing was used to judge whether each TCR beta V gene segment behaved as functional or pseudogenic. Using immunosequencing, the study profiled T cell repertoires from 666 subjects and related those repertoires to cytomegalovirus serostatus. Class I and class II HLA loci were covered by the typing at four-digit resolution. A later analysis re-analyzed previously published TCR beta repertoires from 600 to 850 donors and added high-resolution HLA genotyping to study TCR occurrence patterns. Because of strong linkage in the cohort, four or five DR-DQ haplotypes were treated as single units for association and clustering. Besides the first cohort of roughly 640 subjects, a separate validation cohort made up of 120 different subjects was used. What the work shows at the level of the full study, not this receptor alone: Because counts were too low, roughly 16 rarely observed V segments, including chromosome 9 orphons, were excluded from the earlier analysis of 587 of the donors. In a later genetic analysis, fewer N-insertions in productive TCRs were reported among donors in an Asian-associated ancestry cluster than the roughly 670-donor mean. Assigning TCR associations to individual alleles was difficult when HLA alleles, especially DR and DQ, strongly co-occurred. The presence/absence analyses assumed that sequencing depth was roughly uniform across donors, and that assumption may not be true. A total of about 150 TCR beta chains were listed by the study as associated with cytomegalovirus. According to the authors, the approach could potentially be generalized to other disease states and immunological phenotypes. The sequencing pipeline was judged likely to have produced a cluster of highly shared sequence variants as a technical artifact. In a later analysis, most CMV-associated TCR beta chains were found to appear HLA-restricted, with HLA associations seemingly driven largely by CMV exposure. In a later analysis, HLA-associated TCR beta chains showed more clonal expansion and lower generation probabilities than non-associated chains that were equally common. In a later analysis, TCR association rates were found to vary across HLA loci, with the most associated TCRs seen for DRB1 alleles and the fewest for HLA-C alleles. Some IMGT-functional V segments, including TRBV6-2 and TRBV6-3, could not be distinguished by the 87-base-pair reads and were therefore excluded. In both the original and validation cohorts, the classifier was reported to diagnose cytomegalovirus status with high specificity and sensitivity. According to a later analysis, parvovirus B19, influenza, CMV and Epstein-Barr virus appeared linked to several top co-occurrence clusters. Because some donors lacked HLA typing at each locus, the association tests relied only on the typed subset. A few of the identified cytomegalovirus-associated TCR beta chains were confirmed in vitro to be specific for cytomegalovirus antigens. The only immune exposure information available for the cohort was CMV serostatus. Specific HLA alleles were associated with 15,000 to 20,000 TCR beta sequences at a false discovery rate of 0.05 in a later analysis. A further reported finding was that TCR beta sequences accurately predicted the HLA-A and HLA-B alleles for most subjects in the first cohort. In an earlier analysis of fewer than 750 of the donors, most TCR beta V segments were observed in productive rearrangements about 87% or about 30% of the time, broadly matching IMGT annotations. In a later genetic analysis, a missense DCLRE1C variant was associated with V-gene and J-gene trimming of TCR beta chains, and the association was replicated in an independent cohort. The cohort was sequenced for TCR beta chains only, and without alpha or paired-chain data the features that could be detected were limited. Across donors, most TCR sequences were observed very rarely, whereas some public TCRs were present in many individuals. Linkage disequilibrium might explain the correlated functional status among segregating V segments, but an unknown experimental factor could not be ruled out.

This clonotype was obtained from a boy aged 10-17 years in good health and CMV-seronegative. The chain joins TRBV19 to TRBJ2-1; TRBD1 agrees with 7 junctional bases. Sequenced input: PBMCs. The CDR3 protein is CASSLHRGNEQFF. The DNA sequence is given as TGTGCCAGTAGTCTCCACAGGGGCAATGAGCAGTTCTTC.